This is a list of T cell receptor beta chains from one sample in a study of blood T cell repertoires in COVID-19. Assay used: immunoSEQ multiplex PCR; TCRdb lists only in-frame clones, some missing. Among around 200,000 clones listed, about 86% were seen once. Sequencing input: peripheral blood. The receptors shown here come from a young man with active or convalescent COVID-19. Each CDR3 is given with its conserved first and last residue.

v_gene	j_gene	CDR3aa
TRBV9	TRBJ2-1	CASLHRAGGGYNEQFF
TRBV7-2	TRBJ2-7	CASSLWESYEQYF
TRBV9	TRBJ2-3	CASSVGGTGSTDTQYF
TRBV5-1	TRBJ2-2	CASRGTGELFF
TRBV2	TRBJ1-1	CASSGGNTEAFF
TRBV7-9	TRBJ1-5	CASSFEGGVNQPQHF
TRBV7-2	TRBJ1-5	CASSLVLGQGGIQPQHF
TRBV7-9	TRBJ1-4	CASSPTGTTNEKLFF
TRBV27	TRBJ2-1	CASSFRSDRGQNNEQFF
TRBV24-1	TRBJ2-1	CAVQGANEQFF
TRBV4-1	TRBJ1-2	CASSTQGYIGYGYTF
TRBV3-1/TRBV3-2	TRBJ2-7	CASSLQRGTYEQYF
TRBV2	TRBJ1-3	CASSARGQRGNTIYF
TRBV29-1	TRBJ2-5	CSVEGAPNQETQYF
TRBV25-1	TRBJ2-1	CASSESLLAGVSNEQFF
TRBV2	TRBJ1-2	CASSGDYSYGYTF
TRBV15	TRBJ1-1	CATSRDSLMPPYF
TRBV7-9	TRBJ1-4	CASSVWDRDEKLFF
TRBV5-1	TRBJ2-1	CASSLEGQSSYNEQFF
TRBV5-6	TRBJ2-7	CASSRRTGTSYEQYF
TRBV28	TRBJ1-6	CASSFLQGRTSNSPLHF
TRBV20-1	TRBJ1-2	CSASTENYGYTF
TRBV4-1	TRBJ2-7	CASSQDPSATPWDYEQYF
TRBV7-9	TRBJ2-1	CASRQQGDEQFF
TRBV5-6	TRBJ1-2	CASTRTGFGYTF
TRBV7-6	TRBJ1-4	CASSLSESVNEKLFF
TRBV19	TRBJ2-6	CASSSWPGANVLTF
TRBV25-1	TRBJ2-1	CASSYTGELRSEQFF
TRBV19	TRBJ1-1	CASSIVGVLSAEAFF
TRBV5-1	TRBJ1-5	CASSLSVDQPQHF
TRBV10-1	TRBJ1-1	CASGRTMNTEAFF
TRBV2	TRBJ2-2	CARGLAGDHRELFF
TRBV18	TRBJ2-7	CASSPVTGAASSYEQYF
TRBV7-9	TRBJ2-3	CASSGAGALGTDTQYF
TRBV24-1	TRBJ1-1	CATSAGGARDEAFF
TRBV6-4	TRBJ2-2	CASGRDRGTGELFF
TRBV6-6	TRBJ1-2	CASSLGRGWDGYTF
TRBV5-8	TRBJ1-1	CASSPISLEAFF